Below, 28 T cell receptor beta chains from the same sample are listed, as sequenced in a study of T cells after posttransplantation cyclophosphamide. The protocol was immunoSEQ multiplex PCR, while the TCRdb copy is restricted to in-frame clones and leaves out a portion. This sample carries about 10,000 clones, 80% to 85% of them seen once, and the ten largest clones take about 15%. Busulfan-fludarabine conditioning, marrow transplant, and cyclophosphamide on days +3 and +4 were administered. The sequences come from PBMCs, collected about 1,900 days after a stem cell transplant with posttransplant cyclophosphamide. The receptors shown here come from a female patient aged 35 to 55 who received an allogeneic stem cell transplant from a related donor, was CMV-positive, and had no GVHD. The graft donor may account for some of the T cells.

The CDR3 nucleotides read TGTGCCAGCAGTTTAACGATGAGGGGGAGCGGGGAGCTGTTTTTT. Its translation is CASSLTMRGSGELFF. The chain links TRBV27 to TRBJ2-2, with a possible D match to TRBD1 (6 bases). V was clipped by 2 bases and J by 7 bases, with 14 bases between them. This CDR3 has 15 amino acids. Per the germline V gene, CDR1 is MNHEY and CDR2 is SMNVEV (reference sequence).

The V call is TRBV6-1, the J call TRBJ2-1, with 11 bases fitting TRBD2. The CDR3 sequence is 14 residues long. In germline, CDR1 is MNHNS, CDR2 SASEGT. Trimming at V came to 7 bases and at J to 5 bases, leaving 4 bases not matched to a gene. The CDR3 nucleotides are TGTGCCAGCACCTCTAGCGGGGGGCACAATGAGCAGTTCTTC. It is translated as CASTSSGGHNEQFF.

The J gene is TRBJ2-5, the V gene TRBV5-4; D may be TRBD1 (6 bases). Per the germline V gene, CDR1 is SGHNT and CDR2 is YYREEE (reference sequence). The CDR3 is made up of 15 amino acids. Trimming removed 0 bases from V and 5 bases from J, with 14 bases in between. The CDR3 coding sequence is TGTGCCAGCAGCTTGGATTTAAACAGGGAGGAGACCCAGTACTTC. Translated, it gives CASSLDLNREETQYF.

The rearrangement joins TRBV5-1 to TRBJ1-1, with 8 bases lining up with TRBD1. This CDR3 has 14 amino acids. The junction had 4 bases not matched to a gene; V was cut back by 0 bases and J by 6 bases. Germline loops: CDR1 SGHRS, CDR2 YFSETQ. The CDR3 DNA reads TGCGCCAGCAGCTTGGGACAGGGGTTACCTGAAGCTTTCTTT. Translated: CASSLGQGLPEAFF.

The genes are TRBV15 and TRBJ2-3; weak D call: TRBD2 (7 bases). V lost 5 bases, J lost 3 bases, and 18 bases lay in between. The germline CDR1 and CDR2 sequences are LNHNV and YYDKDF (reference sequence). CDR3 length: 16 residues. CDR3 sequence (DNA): TGTGCCACCAGCTGGGGGGGCGGGGCGGGGACAGATACGCAGTATTTT. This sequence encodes CATSWGGGAGTDTQYF.

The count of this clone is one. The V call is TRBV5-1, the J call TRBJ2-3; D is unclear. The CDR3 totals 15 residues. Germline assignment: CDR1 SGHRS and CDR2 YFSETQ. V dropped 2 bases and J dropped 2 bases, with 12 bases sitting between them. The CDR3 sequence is CASSFTSQSTDTQYF. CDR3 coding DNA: TGCGCCAGCAGCTTCACAAGTCAGTCCACAGATACGCAGTATTTT.

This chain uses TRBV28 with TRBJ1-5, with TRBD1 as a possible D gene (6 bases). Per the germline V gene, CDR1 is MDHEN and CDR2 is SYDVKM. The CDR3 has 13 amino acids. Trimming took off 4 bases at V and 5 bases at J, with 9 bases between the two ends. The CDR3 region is CASSYPGDQPQHF. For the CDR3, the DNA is TGTGCCAGCAGTTACCCAGGGGATCAGCCCCAGCATTTT.

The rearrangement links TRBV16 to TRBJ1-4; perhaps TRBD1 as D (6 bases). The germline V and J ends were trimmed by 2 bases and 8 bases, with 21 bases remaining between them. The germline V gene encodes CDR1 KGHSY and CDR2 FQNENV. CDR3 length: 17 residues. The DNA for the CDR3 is TGTGCCAGCAGCCAAATAGTGGGGGCAGGGCTGGAAGAAAAACTGTTTTTT. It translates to CASSQIVGAGLEEKLFF.

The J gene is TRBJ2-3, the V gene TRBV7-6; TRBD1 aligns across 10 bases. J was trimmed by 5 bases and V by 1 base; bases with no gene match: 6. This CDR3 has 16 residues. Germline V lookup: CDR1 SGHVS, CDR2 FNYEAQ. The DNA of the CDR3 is TGTGCCAGCAGCTTAGTAGTGGGACAGGGGCTAGATACGCAGTATTTT. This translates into CASSLVVGQGLDTQYF.

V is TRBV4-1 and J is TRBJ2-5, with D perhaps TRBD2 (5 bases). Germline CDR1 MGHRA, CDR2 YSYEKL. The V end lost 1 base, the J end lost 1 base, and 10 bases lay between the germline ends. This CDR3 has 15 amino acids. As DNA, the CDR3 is TGCGCCAGCAGCCAAGTTCTAGCCGCCCAAGAGACCCAGTACTTC. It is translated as CASSQVLAAQETQYF.

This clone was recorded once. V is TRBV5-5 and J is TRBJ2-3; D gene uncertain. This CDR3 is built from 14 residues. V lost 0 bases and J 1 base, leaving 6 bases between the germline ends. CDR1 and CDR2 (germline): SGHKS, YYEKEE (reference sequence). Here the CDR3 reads CASSLDQGTDTQYF. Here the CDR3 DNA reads TGTGCCAGCAGCTTGGATCAGGGCACAGATACGCAGTATTTT.

CDR3 in DNA: TGTGCCAGCCGCCTCGTTGGGGGGGGCTATGGCTACACCTTC. It translates to CASRLVGGGYGYTF. The rearrangement uses TRBV27 and TRBJ1-2; maybe TRBD1 (5 bases). In germline, CDR1 is MNHEY, CDR2 SMNVEV (reference sequence). This CDR3 is built from 14 residues. V lost 8 bases and J lost 4, with 17 bases in between.

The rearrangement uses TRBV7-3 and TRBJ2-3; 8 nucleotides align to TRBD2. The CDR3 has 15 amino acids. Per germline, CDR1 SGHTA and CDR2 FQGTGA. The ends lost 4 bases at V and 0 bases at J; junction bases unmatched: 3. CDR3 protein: CASSSSGSSTDTQYF. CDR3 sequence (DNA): TGTGCCAGCAGCTCTAGCGGGTCCAGCACAGATACGCAGTATTTT.

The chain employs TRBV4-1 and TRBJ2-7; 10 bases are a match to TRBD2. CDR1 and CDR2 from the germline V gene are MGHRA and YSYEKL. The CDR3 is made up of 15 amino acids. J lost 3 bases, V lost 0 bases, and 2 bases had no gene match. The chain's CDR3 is CASSQDGTSVYEQYF. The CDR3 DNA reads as TGCGCCAGCAGCCAAGACGGGACTAGCGTCTACGAGCAGTACTTC.

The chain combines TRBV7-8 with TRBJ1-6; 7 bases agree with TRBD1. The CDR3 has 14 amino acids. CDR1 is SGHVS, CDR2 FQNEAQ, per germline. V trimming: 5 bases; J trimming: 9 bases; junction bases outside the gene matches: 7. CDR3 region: CASSPRQGGSPLHF. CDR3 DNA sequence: TGTGCCAGCAGCCCGCGACAGGGAGGTTCACCCCTCCACTTT.

In nucleotides, the CDR3 is TGTGCCATCAGTGAGTCGGCACTTGACAGGGCAACTAATGAAAAACTGTTTTTT. Encoded protein: CAISESALDRATNEKLFF. The chain joins TRBV10-3 to TRBJ1-4; 7 nucleotides match TRBD1. The trim removed 0 bases at V and 0 bases at J, leaving 7 bases unmatched. The CDR3 is 18 amino acids. Germline loops: CDR1 ENHRY, CDR2 SYGVKD.

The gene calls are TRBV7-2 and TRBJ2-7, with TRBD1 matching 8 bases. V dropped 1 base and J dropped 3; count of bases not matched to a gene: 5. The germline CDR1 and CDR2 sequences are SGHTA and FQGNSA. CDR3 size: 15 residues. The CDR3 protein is CASSLDRTGIYEQYF. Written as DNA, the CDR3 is TGTGCCAGCAGCTTAGACCGGACAGGGATCTACGAGCAGTACTTC.

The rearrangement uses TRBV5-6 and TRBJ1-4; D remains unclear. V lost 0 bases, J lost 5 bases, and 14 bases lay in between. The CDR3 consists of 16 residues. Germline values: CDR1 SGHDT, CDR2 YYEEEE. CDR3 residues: CASSLGASVANEKLFF. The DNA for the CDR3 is TGTGCCAGCAGCTTGGGGGCTTCGGTGGCGAATGAAAAACTGTTTTTT.

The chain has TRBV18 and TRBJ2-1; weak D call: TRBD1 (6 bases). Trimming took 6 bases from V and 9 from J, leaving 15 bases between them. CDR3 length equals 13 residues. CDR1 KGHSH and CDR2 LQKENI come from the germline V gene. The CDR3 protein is CASSEETGLEQFF. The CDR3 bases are TGTGCCAGCTCGGAGGAAACAGGGCTTGAGCAGTTCTTC.

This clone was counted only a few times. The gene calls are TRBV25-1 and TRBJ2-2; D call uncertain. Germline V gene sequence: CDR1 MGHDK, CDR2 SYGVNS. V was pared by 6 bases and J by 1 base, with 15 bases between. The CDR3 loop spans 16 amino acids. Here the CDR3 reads CASSRPRGVNTGELFF. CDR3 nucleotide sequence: TGTGCCAGCAGCCGCCCACGAGGAGTGAACACCGGGGAGCTGTTTTTT.

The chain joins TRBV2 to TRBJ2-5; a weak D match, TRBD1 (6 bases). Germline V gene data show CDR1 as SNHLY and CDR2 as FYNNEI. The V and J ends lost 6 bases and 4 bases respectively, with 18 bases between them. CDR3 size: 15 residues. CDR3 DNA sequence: TGTGCCAGCAGGGAGGTCTCCAGGGGCCCAGAGACCCAGTACTTC. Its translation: CASREVSRGPETQYF.

CDR3 sequence (DNA): TGTGCCAGTAGTACAGGGGGCACGTTTGACAATGAGCAGTTCTTC. As protein: CASSTGGTFDNEQFF. The rearrangement uses TRBV19 and TRBJ2-1; 8 bases line up with TRBD1. The germline V gene has CDR1 LNHDA and CDR2 SQIVND (reference sequence). Unmatched junction bases numbered 7, after V lost 4 bases and J lost 5 bases. CDR3 length: 15 residues. Together with reference TRBV19 and TRBJ2-1, the CDR3 gives the full variable domain: DGGITQSPKYLFRKEGQNVTLSCEQNLNHDAMYWYRQDPGQGLRLIYYSQIVNDFQKGDIAEGYSVSREKKESFPLTVTSAQKNPTAFYLCASSTGGTFDNEQFFGPGTRLTVL.

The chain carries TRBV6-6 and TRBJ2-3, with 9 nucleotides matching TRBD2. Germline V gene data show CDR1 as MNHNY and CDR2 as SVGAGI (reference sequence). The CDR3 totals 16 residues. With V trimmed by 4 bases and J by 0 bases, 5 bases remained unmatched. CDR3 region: CASSSGTSLSTDTQYF. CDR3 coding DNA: TGTGCCAGCAGTTCTGGGACTAGCCTTAGCACAGATACGCAGTATTTT.

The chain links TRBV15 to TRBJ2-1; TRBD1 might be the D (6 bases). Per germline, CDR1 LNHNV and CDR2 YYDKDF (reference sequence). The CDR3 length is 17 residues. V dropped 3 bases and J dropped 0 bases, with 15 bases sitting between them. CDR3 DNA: TGTGCCACCAGCAGTCTATTCCAGGGGTCCTCCTACAATGAGCAGTTCTTC. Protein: CATSSLFQGSSYNEQFF.

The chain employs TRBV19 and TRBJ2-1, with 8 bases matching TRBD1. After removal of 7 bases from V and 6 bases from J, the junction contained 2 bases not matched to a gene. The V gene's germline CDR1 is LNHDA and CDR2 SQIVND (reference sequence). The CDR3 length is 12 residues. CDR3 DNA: TGTGCCAGTACACAGGGGGGCAATGAGCAGTTCTTC. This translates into CASTQGGNEQFF. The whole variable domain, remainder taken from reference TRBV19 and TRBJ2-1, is DGGITQSPKYLFRKEGQNVTLSCEQNLNHDAMYWYRQDPGQGLRLIYYSQIVNDFQKGDIAEGYSVSREKKESFPLTVTSAQKNPTAFYLCASTQGGNEQFFGPGTRLTVL.

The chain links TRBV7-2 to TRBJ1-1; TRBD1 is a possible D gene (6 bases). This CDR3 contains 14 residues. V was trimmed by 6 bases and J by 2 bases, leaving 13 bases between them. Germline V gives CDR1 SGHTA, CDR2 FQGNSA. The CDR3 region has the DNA TGTGCCAGCAGTACGGGGGGCAGCAACACTGAAGCTTTCTTT. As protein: CASSTGGSNTEAFF. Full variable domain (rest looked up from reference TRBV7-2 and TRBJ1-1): GAGVSQSPSNKVTEKGKDVELRCDPISGHTALYWYRQSLGQGLEFLIYFQGNSAPDKSGLPSDRFSAERTGGSVSTLTIQRTQQEDSAVYLCASSTGGSNTEAFFGQGTRLTVV.

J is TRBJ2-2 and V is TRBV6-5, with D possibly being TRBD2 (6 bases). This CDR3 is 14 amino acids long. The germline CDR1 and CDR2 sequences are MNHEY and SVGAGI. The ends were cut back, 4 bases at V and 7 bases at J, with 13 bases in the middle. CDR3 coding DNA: TGTGCCAGCAGTTTTCCCAGAGCGGGCGGGGAGCTGTTTTTT. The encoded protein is CASSFPRAGGELFF.

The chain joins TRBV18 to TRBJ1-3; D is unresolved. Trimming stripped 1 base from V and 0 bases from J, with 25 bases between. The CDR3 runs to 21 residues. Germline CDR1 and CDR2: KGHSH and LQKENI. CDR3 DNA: TGTGCCAGCTCACCACATAGACACACATTCGCCACGGATCTCTCTGGAAACACCATATATTTT. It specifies CASSPHRHTFATDLSGNTIYF.